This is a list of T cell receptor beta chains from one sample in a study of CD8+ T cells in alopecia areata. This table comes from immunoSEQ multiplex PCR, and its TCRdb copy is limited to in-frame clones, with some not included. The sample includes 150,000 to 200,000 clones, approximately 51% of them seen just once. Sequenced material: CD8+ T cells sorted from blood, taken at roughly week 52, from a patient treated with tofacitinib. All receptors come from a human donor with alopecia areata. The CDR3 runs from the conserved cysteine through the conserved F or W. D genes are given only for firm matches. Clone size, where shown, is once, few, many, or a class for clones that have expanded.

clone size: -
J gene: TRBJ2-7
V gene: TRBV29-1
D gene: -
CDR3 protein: CSVDYRKGSSYEQYF
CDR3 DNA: TGCAGCGTTGATTACCGAAAGGGAAGCTCCTACGAGCAGTACTTC

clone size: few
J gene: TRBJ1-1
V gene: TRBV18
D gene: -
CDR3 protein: CASSPSLAPTEAFF
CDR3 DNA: TGTGCCAGCTCGCCTAGTCTAGCCCCCACTGAAGCTTTCTTT

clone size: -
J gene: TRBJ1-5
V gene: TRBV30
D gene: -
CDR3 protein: CAWRSGEGNQPQHF
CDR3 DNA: TGTGCCTGGAGGTCGGGGGAGGGTAATCAGCCCCAGCATTTT

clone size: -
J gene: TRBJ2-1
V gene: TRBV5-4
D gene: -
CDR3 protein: CASSLEAGSNEQFF
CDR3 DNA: TGTGCCAGCAGCTTGGAGGCAGGGTCGAATGAGCAGTTCTTC

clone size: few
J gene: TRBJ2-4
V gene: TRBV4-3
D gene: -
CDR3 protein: CAQTGRGIAKNIQYF
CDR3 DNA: TGCGCCCAGACAGGGAGGGGCATAGCCAAAAACATTCAGTACTTC

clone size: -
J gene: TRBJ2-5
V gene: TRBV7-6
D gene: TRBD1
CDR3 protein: CASSLAGTGQETQYF
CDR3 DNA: TGTGCCAGCAGCTTAGCCGGGACAGGGCAAGAGACCCAGTACTTC

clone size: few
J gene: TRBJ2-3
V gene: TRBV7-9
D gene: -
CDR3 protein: CASSPYGSGTDTQYF
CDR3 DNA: TGTGCCAGCAGCCCTTACGGGTCGGGAACAGATACGCAGTATTTT

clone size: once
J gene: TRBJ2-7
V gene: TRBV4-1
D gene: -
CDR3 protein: CASSQVVEGRYEQYF
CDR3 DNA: TGCGCCAGCAGCCAAGTGGTAGAGGGAAGGTACGAGCAGTACTTC

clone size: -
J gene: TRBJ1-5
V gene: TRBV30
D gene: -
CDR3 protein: CAWSVSGDQPQHF
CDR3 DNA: TGTGCCTGGAGTGTATCAGGGGACCAGCCCCAGCATTTT

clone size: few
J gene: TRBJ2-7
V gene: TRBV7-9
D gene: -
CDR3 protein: CASSSPWTEPPYEQYF
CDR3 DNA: TGTGCCAGCAGCTCCCCGTGGACAGAGCCTCCCTACGAGCAGTACTTC

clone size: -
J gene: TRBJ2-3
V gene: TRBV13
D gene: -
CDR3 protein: CASRPGTGVTDTQYF
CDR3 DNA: TGTGCCAGCAGACCCGGGACCGGCGTTACAGATACGCAGTATTTT

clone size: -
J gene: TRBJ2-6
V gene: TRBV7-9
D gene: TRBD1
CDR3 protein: CASSITGGSGANVLTF
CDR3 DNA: TGTGCCAGCAGCATTACAGGGGGCTCTGGGGCCAACGTCCTGACTTTC

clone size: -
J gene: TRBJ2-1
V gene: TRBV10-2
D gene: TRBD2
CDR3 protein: CASSDPSGVAYNEQFF
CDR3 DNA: TGCGCCAGCAGTGATCCTAGCGGAGTTGCCTACAATGAGCAGTTCTTC

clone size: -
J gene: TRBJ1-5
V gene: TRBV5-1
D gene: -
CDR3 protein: CASSLGGDSNQPQHF
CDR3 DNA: TGCGCCAGCAGCTTAGGAGGGGATAGCAATCAGCCCCAGCATTTT

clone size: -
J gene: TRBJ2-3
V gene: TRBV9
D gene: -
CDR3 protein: CASSHRGDRTNTDTQYF
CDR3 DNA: TGTGCCAGCAGCCATAGGGGGGATCGGACAAACACAGATACGCAGTATTTT

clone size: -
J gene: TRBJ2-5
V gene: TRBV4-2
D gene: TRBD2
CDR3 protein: CASSQAGSLSGGRETQYF
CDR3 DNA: TGTGCCAGCAGCCAAGCCGGGTCCCTCAGCGGGGGACGGGAGACCCAGTACTTC

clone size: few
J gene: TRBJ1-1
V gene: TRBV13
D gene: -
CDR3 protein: CASSLAAEAFF
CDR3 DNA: TGTGCCAGCAGCTTAGCGGCTGAAGCTTTCTTT

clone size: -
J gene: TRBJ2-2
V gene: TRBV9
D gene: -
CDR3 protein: CASSFSGRNTGELFF
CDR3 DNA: TGTGCCAGCAGCTTCAGCGGTCGAAACACCGGGGAGCTGTTTTTT

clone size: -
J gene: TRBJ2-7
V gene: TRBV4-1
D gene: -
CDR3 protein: CASSPDSYEQYF
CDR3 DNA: TGCGCCAGCAGCCCCGACAGCTACGAGCAGTACTTC

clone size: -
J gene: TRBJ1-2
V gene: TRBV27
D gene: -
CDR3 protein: CASRDSGANGYTF
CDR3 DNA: TGTGCCAGCAGGGACTCAGGGGCGAATGGCTACACCTTC

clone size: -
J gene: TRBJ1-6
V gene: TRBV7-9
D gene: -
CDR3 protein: CASSLHQMEPLHF
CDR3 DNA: TGTGCCAGCAGCTTACACCAAATGGAACCCCTCCACTTT

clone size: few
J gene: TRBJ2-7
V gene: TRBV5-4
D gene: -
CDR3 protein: CASSLRPTYEQYF
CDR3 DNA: TGTGCCAGCAGCTTACGCCCTACCTACGAGCAGTACTTC

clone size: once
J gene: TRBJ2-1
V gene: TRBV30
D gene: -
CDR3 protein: CAWSVLAGFDEQFF
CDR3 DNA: TGTGCCTGGAGTGTACTTGCAGGGTTCGATGAGCAGTTCTTC

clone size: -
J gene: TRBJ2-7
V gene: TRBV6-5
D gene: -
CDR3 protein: CASSYSNSYEQYF
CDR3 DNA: TGTGCCAGCAGTTACTCGAACAGCTACGAGCAGTACTTC

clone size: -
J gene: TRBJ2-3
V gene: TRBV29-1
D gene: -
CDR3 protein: CSVVGGILDTQYF
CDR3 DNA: TGCAGCGTTGTTGGGGGGATTCTAGATACGCAGTATTTT

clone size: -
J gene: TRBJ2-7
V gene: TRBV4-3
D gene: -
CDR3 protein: CASSGGREQYF
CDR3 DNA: TGCGCCAGCAGCGGGGGGAGGGAGCAGTACTTC

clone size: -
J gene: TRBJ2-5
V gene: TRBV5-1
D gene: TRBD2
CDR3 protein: CASSFFGGGKVETQYF
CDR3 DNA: TGCGCCAGCAGCTTCTTCGGCGGGGGAAAAGTGGAGACCCAGTACTTC

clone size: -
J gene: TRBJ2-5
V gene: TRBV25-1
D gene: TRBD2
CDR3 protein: CASSEYRGGGTQYF
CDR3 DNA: TGTGCCAGCAGTGAATATCGGGGGGGCGGGACCCAGTACTTC

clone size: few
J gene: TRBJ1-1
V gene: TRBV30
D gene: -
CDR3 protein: CASSRNTEAFF
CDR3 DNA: TGTGCCTCCTCCCGGAACACTGAAGCTTTCTTT

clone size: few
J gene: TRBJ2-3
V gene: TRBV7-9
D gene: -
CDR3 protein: CASSFGGGSTDTQYF
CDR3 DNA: TGTGCCAGCAGCTTCGGTGGCGGGAGCACAGATACGCAGTATTTT

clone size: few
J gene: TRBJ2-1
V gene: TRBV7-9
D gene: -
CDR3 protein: CASSPQGSEQFF
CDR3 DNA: TGTGCCAGCAGCCCGCAGGGGAGTGAGCAGTTCTTC

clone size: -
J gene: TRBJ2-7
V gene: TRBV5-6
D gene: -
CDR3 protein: CASSFRETYEQYF
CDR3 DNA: TGTGCCAGCAGCTTTCGGGAGACTTACGAGCAGTACTTC

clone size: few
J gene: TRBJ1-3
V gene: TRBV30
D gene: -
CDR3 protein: CAWSGPSGNTIYF
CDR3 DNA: TGTGCCTGGAGCGGTCCTTCTGGAAACACCATATATTTT

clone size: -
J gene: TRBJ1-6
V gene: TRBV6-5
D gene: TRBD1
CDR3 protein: CATGPTGVNSPLHF
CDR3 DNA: TGTGCCACCGGGCCGACAGGGGTTAATTCACCCCTCCACTTT

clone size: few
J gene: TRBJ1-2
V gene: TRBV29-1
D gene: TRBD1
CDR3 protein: CSVEALGQHYGYTF
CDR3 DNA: TGCAGCGTTGAAGCGCTGGGACAGCACTATGGCTACACCTTC

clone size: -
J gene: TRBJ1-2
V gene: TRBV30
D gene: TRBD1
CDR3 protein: CAWSLTGGDGYTF
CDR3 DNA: TGTGCCTGGAGCCTGACAGGGGGCGATGGCTACACCTTC

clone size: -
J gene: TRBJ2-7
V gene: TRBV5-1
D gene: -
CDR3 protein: CASSLNAGLEQYF
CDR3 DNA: TGTGCCAGCAGCCTCAATGCGGGACTGGAGCAGTACTTC

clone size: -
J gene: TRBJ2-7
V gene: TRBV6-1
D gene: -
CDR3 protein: CASSEPPSAYEQYF
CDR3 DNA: TGTGCCAGCAGTGAACCCCCGTCCGCCTACGAGCAGTACTTC

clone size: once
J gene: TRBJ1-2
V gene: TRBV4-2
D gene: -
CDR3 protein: CASSQDLGSHGYTF
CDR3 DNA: TGTGCCAGCAGCCAAGATCTGGGTTCCCATGGCTACACCTTC

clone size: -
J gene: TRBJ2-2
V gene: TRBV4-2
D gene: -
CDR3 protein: CASSQGNVAGELFF
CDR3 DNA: TGTGCCAGCAGCCAAGGGAACGTTGCCGGGGAGCTGTTTTTT

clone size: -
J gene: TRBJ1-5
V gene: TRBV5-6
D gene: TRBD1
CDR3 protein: CASSLGDSRNQPQHF
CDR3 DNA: TGTGCCAGCAGCTTGGGGGACAGTAGGAATCAGCCCCAGCATTTT

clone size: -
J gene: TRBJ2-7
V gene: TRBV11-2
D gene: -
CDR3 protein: CASSSSAQATYEQYF
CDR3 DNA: TGTGCCAGCAGCTCATCTGCACAGGCCACCTACGAGCAGTACTTC

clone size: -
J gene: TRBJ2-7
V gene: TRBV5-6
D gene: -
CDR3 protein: CASTTQGYEQYF
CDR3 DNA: TGTGCCAGCACCACCCAGGGGTACGAGCAGTACTTC

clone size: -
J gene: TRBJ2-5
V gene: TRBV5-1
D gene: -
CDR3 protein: CASLLRDKQVGETQYF
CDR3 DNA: TGCGCCAGCCTCTTGAGGGACAAGCAGGTTGGAGAGACCCAGTACTTC

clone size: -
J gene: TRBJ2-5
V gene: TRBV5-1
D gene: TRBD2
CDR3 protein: CASSLALAGVETQYF
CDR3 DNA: TGCGCCAGCAGCTTGGCTCTAGCGGGGGTAGAGACCCAGTACTTC

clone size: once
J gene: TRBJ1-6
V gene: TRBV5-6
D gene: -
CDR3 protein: CASSLDGLPLHF
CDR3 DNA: TGTGCCAGCAGCTTGGACGGGCTACCCCTCCACTTT

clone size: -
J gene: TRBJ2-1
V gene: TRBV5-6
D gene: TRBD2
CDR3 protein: CASSREASGEYNEQFF
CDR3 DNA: TGTGCCAGCAGCCGTGAGGCCAGCGGGGAGTACAATGAGCAGTTCTTC

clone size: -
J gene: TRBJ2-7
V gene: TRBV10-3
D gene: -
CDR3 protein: CAISAGGTEQYF
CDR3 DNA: TGTGCCATCAGTGCCGGCGGCACCGAGCAGTACTTC

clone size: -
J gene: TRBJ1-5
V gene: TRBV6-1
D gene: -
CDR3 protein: CASSSLGGNQPQHF
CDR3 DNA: TGTGCCAGCAGTAGTCTAGGGGGCAATCAGCCCCAGCATTTT

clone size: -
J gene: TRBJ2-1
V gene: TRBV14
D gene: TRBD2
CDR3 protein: CASSQLAGGYNEQFF
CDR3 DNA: TGTGCCAGCAGCCAATTAGCGGGGGGATACAATGAGCAGTTCTTC

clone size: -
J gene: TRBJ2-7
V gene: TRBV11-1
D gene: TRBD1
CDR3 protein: CASSLSDRAYEQYF
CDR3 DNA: TGTGCCAGCAGCTTATCGGACAGGGCTTACGAGCAGTACTTC

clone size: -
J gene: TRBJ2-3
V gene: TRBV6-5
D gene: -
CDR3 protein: CASTPYGVETDTQYF
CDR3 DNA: TGTGCCAGCACACCTTACGGGGTCGAGACAGATACGCAGTATTTT

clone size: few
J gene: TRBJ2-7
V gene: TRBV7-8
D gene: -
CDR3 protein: CASSSPESPHYEQYF
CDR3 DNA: TGTGCCAGCAGCTCCCCGGAGAGCCCGCACTACGAGCAGTACTTC

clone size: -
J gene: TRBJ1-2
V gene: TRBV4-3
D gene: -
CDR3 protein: CASSQDPAGASTYGYTF
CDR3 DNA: TGCGCCAGCAGCCAAGATCCGGCAGGAGCTTCGACCTATGGCTACACCTTC

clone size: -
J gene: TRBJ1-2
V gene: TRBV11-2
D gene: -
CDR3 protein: CASSVPGTKNYGYTF
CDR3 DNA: TGTGCCAGCAGCGTGCCGGGGACGAAGAACTATGGCTACACCTTC